One sample yielded the 27 T cell receptor beta chains listed below, sequenced in a study of T-cell reconstitution after alpha-beta-depleted transplantation in children. Unique molecular identifiers were incorporated during preparation of the TCRbeta library. Each CDR3 protein is one row after TCRdb ran MiXCR on the PCR reads. The sample shows about 270,000 distinct CDR3 sequences, about a tenth of them seen only once. This specimen consisted of PBMCs from the stem cell graft donor, obtained from the stem cell graft. The receptors were gathered from a human donor who donated a stem cell graft to a child with SCID.

The table lists this clonotype with many counts. The chain is built from TRBV5-1 and TRBJ2-7; the D gene is possibly TRBD2 (6 bases). Trimming cost V 1 base and J 3 bases, with 14 bases left between them. Germline assignment: CDR1 SGHRS and CDR2 YFSETQ. The CDR3 runs 15 residues. The CDR3 loop is CASSLYFGGDYEQYF. CDR3 nucleotide sequence: TGCGCCAGCAGCTTGTATTTCGGAGGGGACTACGAGCAGTACTTC.

In its sample, this clonotype was seen once. The germline gene is not matched at one end of the junction; a read error may be the cause. This chain joins TRBV27 and TRBJ1-1; 8 nucleotides line up with TRBD1. From germline, CDR1 is MNHEY and CDR2 SMNVEV (reference sequence). The CDR3 is 14 amino acids. Here the CDR3 reads CASRRGQGDTQAFF. CDR3 bases: TGTGCCAGCAGACGCGGACAGGGAGACACTCAAGCTTTCTTT.

This clonotype was counted many times. This chain connects TRBV7-2 to TRBJ2-5, with unresolved D. Trimming took 1 base from V and 7 from J, leaving 10 bases between them. Germline assignment: CDR1 SGHTA and CDR2 FQGNSA. This CDR3 has 13 residues. The DNA for the CDR3 is TGTGCCAGCAGCTTAGTTGCGGCTGGGACCCAGTACTTC. Translated: CASSLVAAGTQYF.

This clonotype was counted ten times or more. The chain employs TRBV5-1 and TRBJ2-7, with D unresolved. Germline-derived CDR1 and CDR2 are SGHRS and YFSETQ. V was cut by 2 bases and J by 4 bases, with 16 bases left in between. This CDR3 contains 15 residues. The CDR3 nucleotides are TGCGCCAGCAGCTTCGGTACTCTAAAATTTTACGAGCAGTACTTC. Translating gives CASSFGTLKFYEQYF. The full variable domain, rest sourced from reference TRBV5-1 and TRBJ2-7, is KAGVTQTPRYLIKTRGQQVTLSCSPISGHRSVSWYQQTPGQGLQFLFEYFSETQRNKGNFPGRFSGRQFSNSRSEMNVSTLELGDSALYLCASSFGTLKFYEQYFGPGTRLTVT.

This clonotype was detected a few times. The chain links TRBV7-8 to TRBJ2-6; D call uncertain. CDR1 is SGHVS and CDR2 is FQNEAQ in the germline V gene. The V end was cut by 3 bases, the J end by 0 bases, with 9 bases between. CDR3 length equals 16 residues. CDR3 amino acids: CASSLTANSGANVLTF. CDR3 DNA sequence: TGTGCCAGCAGCTTGACCGCGAACTCTGGGGCCAACGTCCTGACTTTC.

This clonotype was picked up a small number of times. The chain carries TRBV9 and TRBJ1-6; TRBD1 might be the D (6 bases). The germline V gene encodes CDR1 SGDLS and CDR2 YYNGEE. The CDR3 has 15 amino acids. Trimming took off 3 bases at V and 7 bases at J, with 14 bases between the two ends. CDR3 in amino acids: CASSAAGRGNSPLHF. CDR3 DNA sequence: TGTGCCAGCAGCGCGGCGGGCAGGGGAAATTCACCCCTCCACTTT.

There are many counts of this clonotype. The chain is built from TRBV12-3 or TRBV12-4 and TRBJ2-7; no firm D call. CDR3 size: 12 residues. Trimming pared 6 bases from V and 3 bases from J, leaving 9 bases between. The CDR3 DNA is TGTGCCAGCAGCCCTGAGCTCTACGAGCAGTACTTC. Amino acid sequence: CASSPELYEQYF.

The chain uses TRBV7-9 and TRBJ1-2; D is unclear. V was clipped by 7 bases and J by 2 bases, with 11 bases between them. This CDR3 is 13 amino acids long. Germline V gene lookup returns CDR1 SEHNR and CDR2 FQNEAQ (reference sequence). In DNA, the CDR3 is TGTGCCAGCACCGACTCGGGGAACTATGGCTACACCTTC. Translation gives CASTDSGNYGYTF.

This clonotype appeared a few times. The chain recombines TRBV12-3 or TRBV12-4 with TRBJ2-1; the D is unclear. The CDR3 runs 12 residues. Trimming cost V 5 bases and J 5 bases, with 7 bases left between them. This CDR3 reads CASSPRHNEQFF. The DNA of the CDR3 is TGTGCCAGCAGTCCCCGGCACAATGAGCAGTTCTTC.

Ten or more counts support this clonotype. J is TRBJ2-3 and V is TRBV27; D is undetermined. The CDR3 covers 13 residues. CDR1 is MNHEY and CDR2 is SMNVEV in the germline V gene (reference sequence). V shed 5 bases and J shed 5 bases, with 11 bases lying between them. CDR3 sequence: CASSKGRLDTQYF. CDR3 nucleotide sequence: TGTGCCAGCAGTAAAGGACGCCTAGATACGCAGTATTTT.

This clonotype has at least ten counts. The V call is TRBV10-1, the J call TRBJ2-1; 8 bases are shared with TRBD1. The CDR3 length is 15 residues. CDR1 is WNHNN and CDR2 is SYGVQD in the germline V gene (reference sequence). The J segment lost 9 bases and the V segment lost 2 bases, leaving 9 bases of the junction unmatched. This CDR3 reads CASSENQDRVGEQFF. The CDR3 nucleotides are TGCGCCAGCAGTGAGAACCAGGACAGGGTAGGTGAGCAGTTCTTC.

Here the CDR3 reads CARQSSGNTIYF. The CDR3 DNA is TGTGCCAGACAGTCCTCTGGAAACACCATATATTTT. The rearrangement uses TRBV2 and TRBJ1-3, with D hard to call. Trimming took off 9 bases at V and 0 bases at J, with 6 bases between the two ends. The CDR3 extends over 12 amino acids. Germline V gene lookup returns CDR1 SNHLY and CDR2 FYNNEI. The variable domain in full, completed from reference TRBV2 and TRBJ1-3, reads EPEVTQTPSHQVTQMGQEVILRCVPISNHLYFYWYRQILGQKVEFLVSFYNNEISEKSEIFDDQFSVERPDGSNFTLKIRSTKLEDSAMYFCARQSSGNTIYFGEGSWLTVV.

The chain has TRBV10-3 and TRBJ1-6; no reliable D call. Germline assignment: CDR1 ENHRY and CDR2 SYGVKD. V gave up 9 bases and J gave up 9 bases, with 21 bases separating them. CDR3 length: 15 residues. The CDR3 loop reads CAIQKQRDNASPLHF. The CDR3 region has the DNA TGTGCCATTCAGAAACAACGGGATAATGCTTCACCCCTCCACTTT.

This clonotype has just a few counts. The V and J genes are TRBV7-9 and TRBJ2-3; D gene uncertain. Trimming pared 5 bases from V and 4 bases from J, leaving 10 bases between. The germline V gene encodes CDR1 SEHNR and CDR2 FQNEAQ (reference sequence). This CDR3 contains 13 residues. In DNA form, the CDR3 reads TGTGCCAGCAGCCCATCCCATTCAGATACGCAGTATTTT. Translation: CASSPSHSDTQYF. The full variable domain, in which reference TRBV7-9 and TRBJ2-3 provide the parts outside the CDR3, is DTGVSQNPRHKITKRGQNVTFRCDPISEHNRLYWYRQTLGQGPEFLTYFQNEAQLEKSRLLSDRFSAERPKGSFSTLEIQRTEQGDSAMYLCASSPSHSDTQYFGPGTRLTVL.

This clonotype has only a few counts. The rearrangement links TRBV2 to TRBJ2-5; D not resolved. The germline V gene has CDR1 SNHLY and CDR2 FYNNEI. V was clipped by 1 base and J by 4 bases, with 16 bases between them. CDR3 length equals 16 residues. Here the CDR3 reads CASSEEWAGPTETQYF. For the CDR3, the DNA is TGTGCCAGCAGTGAAGAGTGGGCAGGACCAACAGAGACCCAGTACTTC.

This clonotype occurred a few times. V gene TRBV3-1 combines with J gene TRBJ2-3; D is undetermined. The CDR3 has 14 amino acids. Germline loops: CDR1 LGHDT, CDR2 YNNKEL (reference sequence). V was pared by 0 bases and J by 4 bases, with 8 bases between. CDR3 sequence (DNA): TGTGCCAGCAGCCAAGACACTCTCTCAGATACGCAGTATTTT. It encodes CASSQDTLSDTQYF.

The chain combines TRBV7-8 with TRBJ2-5; 8 nucleotides line up with TRBD1. The CDR3 runs 16 residues. Germline assignment: CDR1 SGHVS and CDR2 FQNEAQ. V gave up 1 base and J gave up 3 bases; unmatched junction bases: 7. Here the CDR3 DNA reads TGTGCCAGCAGCTTAGAAGGGCGGACAGGGAAAGAGACCCAGTACTTC. This sequence encodes CASSLEGRTGKETQYF.

This chain joins TRBV12-3 or TRBV12-4 and TRBJ1-5, with 7 bases that match TRBD1. This CDR3 comprises 16 residues. V dropped 4 bases and J dropped 3; count of bases not matched to a gene: 9. This CDR3 is CASSSIGGQFNQPQHF. The CDR3 nucleotides are TGTGCCAGCAGTTCCATCGGGGGACAGTTCAATCAGCCCCAGCATTTT.

The gene calls are TRBV7-2 and TRBJ2-3; 8 bases are shared with TRBD2. Germline assignment: CDR1 SGHTA and CDR2 FQGNSA. V shed 1 base, J shed 2 bases, and the junction held 5 bases outside the gene matches. The CDR3 is made up of 16 amino acids. CDR3 in DNA: TGTGCCAGCAGCTTAGACCAGCGGGGGTCCACAGATACGCAGTATTTT. Translating it yields CASSLDQRGSTDTQYF.

This clonotype was seen more than once but under ten times. V and J are TRBV5-1 and TRBJ2-7; TRBD2 agrees at 8 bases. V dropped 5 bases and J dropped 4; count of bases not matched to a gene: 2. The germline V gene has CDR1 SGHRS and CDR2 YFSETQ. The CDR3 runs to 12 residues. For the CDR3, the DNA is TGCGCCAGCAGTCGGGGGGGTTACGAGCAGTACTTC. The encoded protein is CASSRGGYEQYF.

The chain couples TRBV5-1 to TRBJ2-5, with 8 bases that match TRBD1. The length of the CDR3 is 15 residues. V lost 0 bases to trimming and J lost 2 bases; unmatched junction nucleotides: 3. Germline lookup yields CDR1 SGHRS and CDR2 YFSETQ. For the CDR3, the DNA is TGCGCCAGCAGCTTGGAGACAGGGGATCAAGAGACCCAGTACTTC. This translates into CASSLETGDQETQYF.

V is TRBV20-1 and J is TRBJ2-3, with D possibly TRBD1 on 5 matching bases. In germline, CDR1 is DFQATT, CDR2 SNEGSKA (reference sequence). This CDR3 has 14 amino acids. The V and J ends lost 0 bases and 4 bases respectively, with 11 bases between them. The chain's CDR3 is CSARDLLGADTQYF. The DNA of the CDR3 is TGCAGTGCTAGAGATCTCCTAGGGGCAGATACGCAGTATTTT.

Only a few counts were recorded for this clonotype. V gene TRBV6-2 or TRBV6-3 combines with J gene TRBJ1-1; D is uncertain. Per germline, CDR1 MNHEY and CDR2 SVGEGT. The CDR3 spans 14 residues. Trimming took off 8 bases at V and 5 bases at J, with 18 bases between the two ends. This chain's CDR3 is CASYDWEGGTEAFF. In nucleotides, the CDR3 is TGTGCCAGCTATGACTGGGAGGGAGGTACTGAAGCTTTCTTT.

The chain's CDR3 is CASSEGTTQETQYF. DNA of the CDR3: TGTGCCAGCAGTGAAGGGACCACCCAAGAGACCCAGTACTTC. The V gene is TRBV2, the J gene TRBJ2-5; D is uncertain. CDR1 is SNHLY and CDR2 is FYNNEI in the germline V gene. V was shortened by 1 base and J by 1 base, with 7 bases between the two germline ends. This CDR3 is built from 14 residues.

This clonotype was recorded many times. V is TRBV4-2 and J is TRBJ2-3; D unresolved. The V gene lost 0 bases and the J gene lost 0 bases, with 7 bases spanning the gap. This CDR3 has 15 residues. The germline CDR1 and CDR2 sequences are LGHNA and YNFKEQ. The CDR3, as DNA: TGTGCCAGCAGCCAAGAGCAGCTTAGCACAGATACGCAGTATTTT. The encoded protein is CASSQEQLSTDTQYF.

The V and J genes are TRBV12-5 and TRBJ1-5; D is possibly TRBD1 (5 bases). Germline V gene lookup returns CDR1 LGHNT and CDR2 FRNRAP. The length of the CDR3 is 14 residues. V dropped 7 bases and J dropped 5 bases, with 15 bases sitting between them. The CDR3 DNA reads as TGTGCTAGTGCCCACCGAGACAGAGATCAGCCCCAGCATTTT. It translates to CASAHRDRDQPQHF.

This clonotype was recorded many times. The rearrangement links TRBV20-1 to TRBJ2-1, with 13 bases that match TRBD2. Germline CDR1 reads DFQATT; CDR2 reads SNEGSKA (reference sequence). The CDR3 totals 18 residues. Losses at the gene ends were 6 bases for V and 6 bases for J; bases not matched to a gene: 17. CDR3 region: CSATGTSGVPPKFNEQFF. Written as DNA, the CDR3 is TGCAGTGCCACCGGGACTAGCGGGGTTCCCCCCAAGTTCAATGAGCAGTTCTTC.